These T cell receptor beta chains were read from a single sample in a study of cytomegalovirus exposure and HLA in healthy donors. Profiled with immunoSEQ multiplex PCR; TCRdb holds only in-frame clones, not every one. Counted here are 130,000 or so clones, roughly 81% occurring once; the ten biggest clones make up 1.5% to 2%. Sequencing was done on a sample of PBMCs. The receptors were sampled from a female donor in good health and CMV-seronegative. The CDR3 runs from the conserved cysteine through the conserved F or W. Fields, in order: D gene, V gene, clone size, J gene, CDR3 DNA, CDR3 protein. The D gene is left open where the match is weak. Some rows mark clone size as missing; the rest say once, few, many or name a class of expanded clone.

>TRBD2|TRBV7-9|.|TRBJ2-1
TGTGCCAGCAGCTCGAAGACTAGCGGAGTAAACAATGAGCAGTTCTTC
CASSSKTSGVNNEQFF
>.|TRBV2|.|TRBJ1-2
TGTGCCAGCAAACTGGGCGCCCCTTTTGACTACACCTTC
CASKLGAPFDYTF
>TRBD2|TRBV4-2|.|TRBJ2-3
TGTGCCAGCAGCCAAGACATAGCGGGAAGCACAGATACGCAGTATTTT
CASSQDIAGSTDTQYF
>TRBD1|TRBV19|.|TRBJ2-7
TGTGCCAGTAGTGGGGGACAGGGAATCCGGGAGCAGTACTTC
CASSGGQGIREQYF
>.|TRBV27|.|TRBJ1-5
TGTGCCAGCAGTCCCCGACAGCTATACAATCAGCCCCAGCATTTT
CASSPRQLYNQPQHF
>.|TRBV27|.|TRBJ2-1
TGTGCCAGCAGTCCCTCGTCTTTCTCCTACAATGAGCAGTTCTTC
CASSPSSFSYNEQFF
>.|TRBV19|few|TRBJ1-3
TGTGCCAGTCACACAGGGAACTCTGGAAACACCATATATTTT
CASHTGNSGNTIYF
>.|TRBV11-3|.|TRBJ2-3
TGTGCCAGCAGCCCTGGAGCGGCTAGCACAGATACGCAGTATTTT
CASSPGAASTDTQYF
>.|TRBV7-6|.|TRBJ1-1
TGTGCCAGCAGCTTAGGAGGTGGGACTGAAGCTTTCTTT
CASSLGGGTEAFF
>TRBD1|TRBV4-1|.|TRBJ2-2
TGCGCCAGCAGCCAAGAAGACAGGGGGACAAACACCGGGGAGCTGTTTTTT
CASSQEDRGTNTGELFF
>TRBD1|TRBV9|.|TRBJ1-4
TGTGCCAGCAGTCAAAGCGGAACAGGGGGCGCATGGACTAATGAAAAACTGTTTTTT
CASSQSGTGGAWTNEKLFF
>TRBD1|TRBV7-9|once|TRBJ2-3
TGTGCCAGCAGCTCCGTTAGGGCAGGGGGCGATACGCAGTATTTT
CASSSVRAGGDTQYF
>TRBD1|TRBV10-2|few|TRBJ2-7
TGCGCCATCTCCGGACAGGGGTCGTCCTACGAGCAGTACTTC
CAISGQGSSYEQYF
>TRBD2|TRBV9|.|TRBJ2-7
TGTGCCAGCAGCTACCGGGGGGGCTACGAGCAGTACTTC
CASSYRGGYEQYF
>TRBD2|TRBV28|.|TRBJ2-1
TGTGCCAGCAGAATGACTAGCCCCTACAATGAGCAGTTCTTC
CASRMTSPYNEQFF
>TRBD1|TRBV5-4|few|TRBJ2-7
TGTGCCAGCAGCTTGGGGGGGACAGGGGGCTACGAGCAGTACTTC
CASSLGGTGGYEQYF
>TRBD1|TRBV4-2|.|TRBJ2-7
TGTGCCAGCAGCCAAGACTTGGGACAGGGTTCGTGCGAGCAGTACTTC
CASSQDLGQGSCEQYF
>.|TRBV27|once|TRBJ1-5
TGTGCCAGCAGAATGTCCCCCGACACACACAATCAGCCCCAGCATTTT
CASRMSPDTHNQPQHF
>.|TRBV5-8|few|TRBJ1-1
TGTGCCAGCAGCTTTTGGTACAGACAGCCGAACACTGAAGCTTTCTTT
CASSFWYRQPNTEAFF
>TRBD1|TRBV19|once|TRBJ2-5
TGTGCCAGTAGTTCTAGGACAGGGGCGCTGGAGACCCAGTACTTC
CASSSRTGALETQYF
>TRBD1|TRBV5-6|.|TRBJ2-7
TGTGCCAGCAGCTGGGACAGGGGGGTCAACGAGCAGTACTTC
CASSWDRGVNEQYF
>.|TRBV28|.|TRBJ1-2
TGTGCCAGCAGCCTGGACAGCTATGGCTACACCTTC
CASSLDSYGYTF
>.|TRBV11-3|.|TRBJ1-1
TGTGCCAGCAGTCACGGGGGAGGACGTGAAGCTTTCTTT
CASSHGGGREAFF
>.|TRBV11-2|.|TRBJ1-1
TGTGCCAGCAGCTTAGTTTGGGGCGGATTGAACACTGAAGCTTTCTTT
CASSLVWGGLNTEAFF
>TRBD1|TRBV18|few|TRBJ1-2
TGTGCCAGCATTGCCGGGACAGCGAACTATGGCTACACCTTC
CASIAGTANYGYTF
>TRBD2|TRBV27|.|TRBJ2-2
TGTGCCAGCAGTTTTCGGGTGATAGCGGGAGACACCGGGGAGCTGTTTTTT
CASSFRVIAGDTGELFF
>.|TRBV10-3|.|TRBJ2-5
TGTGCCATCAGTGACTACGGACAACAAGAGACCCAGTACTTC
CAISDYGQQETQYF
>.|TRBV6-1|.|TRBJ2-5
TGTGCCAGCAGCACAGGAGACCAAGAGACCCAGTACTTC
CASSTGDQETQYF
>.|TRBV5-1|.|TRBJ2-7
TGCGCCAGCAGCTGGAGGGGTAACGAGCAGTACTTC
CASSWRGNEQYF
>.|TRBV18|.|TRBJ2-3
TGTGCCAGCTCACCAGGTAGCGAGAGCACAGATACGCAGTATTTT
CASSPGSESTDTQYF
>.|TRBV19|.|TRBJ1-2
TGTGCCAGCAGCGCCGCGGGGTATGGCTACACCTTC
CASSAAGYGYTF
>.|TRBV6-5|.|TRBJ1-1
TGTGCCAGCAGCCCTGCGAGGAGGGAAGCTTTCTTT
CASSPARREAFF
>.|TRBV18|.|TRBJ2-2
TGTGCCAGCTCACCAATTGACACCACCGGGGAGCTGTTTTTT
CASSPIDTTGELFF
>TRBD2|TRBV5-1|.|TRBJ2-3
TGCGCCAGCAGCTTAACCGGGACTAGCGACACAGATACGCAGTATTTT
CASSLTGTSDTDTQYF
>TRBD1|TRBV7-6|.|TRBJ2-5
TGTGCCAGCAGCTTAGGGGGCGGCAGGGGGCCAGAGACCCAGTACTTC
CASSLGGGRGPETQYF
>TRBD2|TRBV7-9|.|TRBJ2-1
TGTGCCAGCAGCTTAGTCATAGCGGGAGAAGATGAGCAGTTCTTC
CASSLVIAGEDEQFF
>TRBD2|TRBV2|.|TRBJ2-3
TGTGCCAGCAGTGAAGCGCTTACCTGTATAGCGGGAGACTTGGGGGGAAGCACAGATACGCAGTATTTT
CASSEALTCIAGDLGGSTDTQYF
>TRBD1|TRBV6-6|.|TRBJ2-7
TGTGCCAGCAGTGTACAGGGACAGGAGGACGAGCAGTACTTC
CASSVQGQEDEQYF
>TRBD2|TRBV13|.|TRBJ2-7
TGTGCCAGCAGCCCAGGACTAGCGGGGGTTGTAGGCGAGCAGTACTTC
CASSPGLAGVVGEQYF
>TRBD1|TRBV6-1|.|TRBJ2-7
TGTGCCAGCAGTGGGCGCCGGGACAGCTCCTACGAGCAGTACTTC
CASSGRRDSSYEQYF